This T cell receptor beta chain was found in a study of identical twins. Findings of the study overall: Rather than following the same donors, the conclusions depended on cross-sectional statistical analysis. Among out-of-frame alpha sequences shared by twins, low generation probability occurred in excess.

This clonotype occurred a few times. No antigen is known for it. TCRdb independently ran MiXCR on the 5' RACE reads; one entry per CDR3 protein. The profile shows 200,000 to 250,000 distinct CDR3 sequences, about 14% of them singletons. Healthy Caucasians provided all donations. The sequenced sample consisted of memory (CD45RO+) T cells sorted from blood. The receptor was derived from a woman younger than 35 in good health.

In DNA form, the CDR3 reads TGCAGCGTTTGCCCGACTGGCACAGATACGCAGTATTTT. It specifies CSVCPTGTDTQYF. This chain links TRBV29-1 with TRBJ2-3; D is unclear. Looked up from germline, CDR1 is SQVTM and CDR2 is ANQGSEA. The ends were cut back, 5 bases at V and 1 base at J, with 10 bases in the middle. CDR3 length: 13 residues.